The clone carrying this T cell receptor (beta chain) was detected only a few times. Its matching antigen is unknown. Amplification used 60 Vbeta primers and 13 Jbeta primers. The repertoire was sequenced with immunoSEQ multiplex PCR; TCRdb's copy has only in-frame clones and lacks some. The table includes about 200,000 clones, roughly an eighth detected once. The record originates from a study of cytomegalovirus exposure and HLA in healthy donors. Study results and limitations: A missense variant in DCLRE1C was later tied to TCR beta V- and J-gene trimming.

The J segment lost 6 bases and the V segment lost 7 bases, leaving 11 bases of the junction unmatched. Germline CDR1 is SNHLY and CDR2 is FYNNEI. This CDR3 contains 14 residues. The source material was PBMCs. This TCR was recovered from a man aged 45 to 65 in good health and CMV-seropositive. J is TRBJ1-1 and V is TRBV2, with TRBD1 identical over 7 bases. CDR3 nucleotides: TGTGCCAGCACCACAAAGACAGGGAGACCTGAAGCTTTCTTT. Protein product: CASTTKTGRPEAFF.